Shown below are 11 T cell receptor beta chains from a single sample sequenced in a study of cytomegalovirus exposure and HLA in healthy donors. PCR primers comprised 60 Vbeta and 13 Jbeta primers. Profiled with immunoSEQ multiplex PCR; TCRdb holds only in-frame clones, not every one. Its listing shows more than 140,000 clones. The specimen was PBMCs. The receptors were sampled from a woman under 30 in good health and CMV-seronegative.

The V and J genes are TRBV9 and TRBJ1-3, with 7 bases fitting TRBD1. Germline values: CDR1 SGDLS, CDR2 YYNGEE. The J segment lost 1 base and the V segment lost 3 bases, leaving 10 bases of the junction unmatched. There are 17 residues in the CDR3. This chain's CDR3 is CASSAYDDRASGNTIYF. In DNA, the CDR3 is TGTGCCAGCAGCGCCTACGACGACAGGGCTTCTGGAAACACCATATATTTT. Together with reference TRBV9 and TRBJ1-3, the CDR3 gives the full variable domain: DSGVTQTPKHLITATGQRVTLRCSPRSGDLSVYWYQQSLDQGLQFLIQYYNGEERAKGNILERFSAQQFPDLHSELNLSSLELGDSALYFCASSAYDDRASGNTIYFGEGSWLTVV.

This chain links TRBV7-2 with TRBJ2-6; possibly TRBD2 for D (7 bases). The V and J ends lost 6 bases and 4 bases respectively, with 10 bases between them. The germline gives CDR1 SGHTA, CDR2 FQGNSA. CDR3 length: 14 residues. CDR3 bases: TGTGCCAGCAGAAGGGGGGGAGGGGCCAACGTCCTGACTTTC. As protein: CASRRGGGANVLTF.

The rearrangement joins TRBV4-3 to TRBJ2-2, with 10 bases fitting TRBD2. The CDR3 is 15 residues long. Germline CDR1 and CDR2: LGHNA and YSLEER. The ends lost 1 base at V and 8 bases at J; junction bases unmatched: 4. The CDR3 is CASSQASGRGGELFF. The CDR3 region has the DNA TGCGCCAGCAGCCAAGCTAGCGGGAGAGGAGGGGAGCTGTTTTTT.

The J gene is TRBJ1-2, the V gene TRBV29-1; 7 nucleotides align to TRBD1. Trimming removed 6 bases from V and 3 bases from J; junction bases left unmatched: 16. Per germline, CDR1 SQVTM and CDR2 ANQGSEA. The CDR3 runs 16 residues. CDR3 in DNA: TGCAGCGTCAGAGGATGGACACTAGACAGGGACTATGGCTACACCTTC. Amino acid sequence: CSVRGWTLDRDYGYTF.

The rearrangement links TRBV28 to TRBJ1-4; D is unresolved. CDR3 length: 12 residues. CDR1 and CDR2 (germline): MDHEN, SYDVKM. V lost 8 bases and J 7 bases, leaving 11 bases between the germline ends. The CDR3 protein is CASSIRGEKLFF. DNA for the CDR3: TGTGCCAGCTCCATCCGGGGTGAAAAACTGTTTTTT.

V usage is TRBV21-1 and J usage is TRBJ1-4; TRBD1, the table's D call, was not compared with the DNA. TRBV21-1 is flagged as a pseudogene. The CDR3 is 18 amino acids. This CDR3 is CASSHNTNRGTTNEKLFF. Here the CDR3 DNA reads TGTGCCAGCAGCCATAATACGAACAGGGGGACAACTAATGAAAAACTGTTTTTT.

The chain couples TRBV7-9 to TRBJ1-3, with D perhaps TRBD1 (5 bases). The germline V and J ends were trimmed by 4 bases and 8 bases, with 12 bases remaining between them. CDR1 and CDR2 (germline): SEHNR, FQNEAQ (reference sequence). This CDR3 spans 13 amino acids. CDR3 coding DNA: TGTGCCAGCAGCTCCACAACAGGAGACACCATATATTTT. This encodes CASSSTTGDTIYF.

The chain combines TRBV4-1 with TRBJ2-2, with TRBD2 matching over 8 bases. Germline CDR1 and CDR2: MGHRA and YSYEKL. This CDR3 spans 16 amino acids. V shed 3 bases, J shed 4 bases, and the junction held 7 bases outside the gene matches. CDR3 sequence: CASSQAGTSSTGELFF. CDR3 coding DNA: TGCGCCAGCAGCCAGGCCGGGACTAGTAGCACCGGGGAGCTGTTTTTT.

With respect to this clone: Other DNA sequences in this sample translate to the same CDR3. The CDR3 sequence is CASSGGQGNQPQHF. The CDR3 coding sequence is TGTGCCAGCAGTGGAGGGCAGGGGAATCAGCCCCAGCATTTT. The V call is TRBV6-1, the J call TRBJ1-5; tentative D call: TRBD1 (6 bases). The CDR3 runs to 14 residues. Trimming pared 4 bases from V and 4 bases from J, leaving 11 bases between. Looked up from germline, CDR1 is MNHNS and CDR2 is SASEGT.

Concerning this clone itself: One end of the junction does not line up with germline, which may come from a read error. The chain uses TRBV5-3 and TRBJ2-1; TRBD2 aligns across 11 bases. TRBV5-3 is given ORF status, its function remaining uncertain. The CDR3 extends over 13 amino acids. CDR3 sequence (DNA): TGTGCCAGAAGCACGACTAGCGGGAACCGCGGGATCTTC. Translating it yields CARSTTSGNRGIF.

The J gene is TRBJ1-1, the V gene TRBV6-1, with TRBD1 as a possible D gene (5 bases). This CDR3 spans 14 amino acids. From germline, CDR1 is MNHNS and CDR2 SASEGT. Trimming took 6 bases from V and 4 from J, leaving 15 bases between them. The CDR3 sequence is CASSHQGSSTEAFF. The CDR3 DNA reads TGTGCCAGCAGCCACCAGGGTAGTAGCACTGAAGCTTTCTTT.